This T cell receptor (beta chain) was recovered during a study of T cell responses to AZD1222 COVID-19 vaccine. Germline values: CDR1 KGHSH, CDR2 LQKENI. The CDR3 has 13 amino acids. The V and J ends lost 6 bases and 8 bases respectively, with 15 bases between them. Method: immunoSEQ multiplex PCR; TCRdb's copy keeps in-frame clones and lacks some. This sample has around 160,000 clones, with under 95% found just once. The V and J genes are TRBV18 and TRBJ2-3, with D tentatively TRBD1 or TRBD2 (6 bases each). The sequenced sample was peripheral blood, obtained on day 0 of AZD1222 vaccination. The source is an adult in good health. DNA for the CDR3: TGTGCCAGCTCCTATTCAGGGGAGGCTACGCAGTATTTT. Translated, it gives CASSYSGEATQYF.